The 16 T cell receptor beta chains below were found in one sample sequenced in a study of T cell responses to AZD1222 COVID-19 vaccine. The repertoire was sequenced with immunoSEQ multiplex PCR; TCRdb's copy has only in-frame clones and lacks some. Of about 150,000 clones listed, approximately 92% are singletons. This material consisted of peripheral blood, taken 28 days after the second AZD1222 dose. These receptors were collected from an adult who received the AZD1222 COVID-19 vaccine.

The chain carries TRBV29-1 and TRBJ2-1; 7 nucleotides agree with TRBD2. J lost 4 bases, V lost 7 bases, and 10 bases had no gene match. The CDR3 loop spans 14 amino acids. Germline V gene data show CDR1 as SQVTM and CDR2 as ANQGSEA. CDR3 protein: CSGLTSPKYNEQFF. In DNA form, the CDR3 reads TGCAGCGGACTGACTAGCCCGAAATACAATGAGCAGTTCTTC.

The V call is TRBV5-5, the J call TRBJ1-3; TRBD1 matches 12 bases. V gave up 2 bases and J gave up 3 bases; unmatched junction bases: 9. Germline CDR1 SGHKS, CDR2 YYEKEE (reference sequence). There are 18 residues in the CDR3. As DNA, the CDR3 is TGTGCCAGCAGCTTCGGGACAGGGGGCGAGCCCGTTGGAAACACCATATATTTT. As protein: CASSFGTGGEPVGNTIYF.

The V gene is TRBV5-1, the J gene TRBJ1-1, with a weak D call TRBD1 (6 bases). CDR1 is SGHRS and CDR2 is YFSETQ in the germline V gene. V was cut by 2 bases and J by 1 base, with 9 bases left in between. This CDR3 is 14 amino acids long. The CDR3 reads CASSFGTPNTEAFF. As DNA, the CDR3 is TGCGCCAGCAGCTTTGGGACACCGAACACTGAAGCTTTCTTT.

V is TRBV3-1 (or the pseudogene TRBV3-2) and J is TRBJ2-7; the D gene is possibly TRBD1 (6 bases). The CDR3 totals 14 residues. Looked up from germline, CDR1 is LGHDT and CDR2 is YNNKEL (reference sequence). The V end lost 3 bases, the J end lost 1 base, and 10 bases lay between the germline ends. CDR3 sequence (DNA): TGTGCCAGCAGCCACGTTACAGGGTCCTACGAGCAGTACTTC. Protein product: CASSHVTGSYEQYF.

The chain uses TRBV7-9 and TRBJ2-5; a possible D gene is TRBD2 (6 bases). Trimming removed 5 bases at V and 4 bases at J, with 14 bases between. The CDR3 consists of 14 residues. Germline V gene lookup returns CDR1 SEHNR and CDR2 FQNEAQ (reference sequence). The DNA of the CDR3 is TGTGCCAGCAGCCAGCTGGGGGGAGGAGAGACCCAGTACTTC. Its protein is CASSQLGGGETQYF.

The chain links TRBV6-5 to TRBJ1-2, with D unclear. Trimming pared 8 bases from V and 0 bases from J, leaving 10 bases between. The germline V gene encodes CDR1 MNHEY and CDR2 SVGAGI. The CDR3 consists of 13 residues. CDR3 loop: CASLGFTNYGYTF. The CDR3 region has the DNA TGTGCCAGCTTGGGCTTCACTAACTATGGCTACACCTTC.

This chain connects TRBV5-1 to TRBJ2-7; D call uncertain. V was pared by 4 bases and J by 5 bases, with 10 bases between. This CDR3 has 12 amino acids. The germline CDR1 and CDR2 sequences are SGHRS and YFSETQ. CDR3 sequence: CASSIGWDEQYF. CDR3 bases: TGCGCCAGCAGCATCGGTTGGGACGAGCAGTACTTC. Full variable domain (remainder filled in from reference TRBV5-1 and TRBJ2-7): KAGVTQTPRYLIKTRGQQVTLSCSPISGHRSVSWYQQTPGQGLQFLFEYFSETQRNKGNFPGRFSGRQFSNSRSEMNVSTLELGDSALYLCASSIGWDEQYFGPGTRLTVT.

This clone has only one observation. The chain has TRBV15 and TRBJ1-5; D is undetermined. This CDR3 is 13 amino acids long. In germline, CDR1 is LNHNV, CDR2 YYDKDF (reference sequence). Trimming stripped 0 bases from V and 2 bases from J, with 2 bases between. The DNA for the CDR3 is TGTGCCACCAGCAGAGAGCGCAATCAGCCCCAGCATTTT. Residues: CATSRERNQPQHF. Full variable domain (rest looked up from reference TRBV15 and TRBJ1-5): DAMVIQNPRYQVTQFGKPVTLSCSQTLNHNVMYWYQQKSSQAPKLLFHYYDKDFNNEADTPDNFQSRRPNTSFCFLDIRSPGLGDTAMYLCATSRERNQPQHFGDGTRLSIL.

V usage is TRBV27 and J usage is TRBJ1-1; 9 positions agree with TRBD1. Per germline, CDR1 MNHEY and CDR2 SMNVEV (reference sequence). The CDR3 is made up of 17 amino acids. The V segment lost 6 bases and the J segment 4 bases; nucleotides outside the gene matches: 15. The CDR3 DNA sequence: TGTGCCAGCAGGGTCCTTCTACAGGGGGCGCAAGCCACTGAAGCTTTCTTT. This encodes CASRVLLQGAQATEAFF.

The CDR3 DNA is TGTGCCAGCAGCTTGCAGGGGTACACTGAAGCTTTCTTT. This translates into CASSLQGYTEAFF. V and J are TRBV5-6 and TRBJ1-1, with a possible D match to TRBD1 (6 bases). Deletions cut 1 base from V and 3 bases from J, with 7 bases between. Germline CDR1 SGHDT, CDR2 YYEEEE. The length of the CDR3 is 13 residues.

This chain connects TRBV29-1 to TRBJ2-3; D is perhaps TRBD1 or TRBD2 (5 bases each). Germline V CDR1 and CDR2: SQVTM, ANQGSEA. The ends were cut back, 4 bases at V and 6 bases at J, with 17 bases in the middle. The CDR3 spans 14 residues. The CDR3, as DNA: TGCAGCGTTGGAGGGGCGGTAGCCTACGATACGCAGTATTTT. Protein: CSVGGAVAYDTQYF.

The rearrangement links TRBV5-1 to TRBJ2-7; the match to TRBD2 covers 9 bases. This CDR3 spans 13 amino acids. Germline V CDR1 and CDR2: SGHRS, YFSETQ. Unmatched junction bases numbered 1, after V lost 5 bases and J lost 1 base. The CDR3 coding sequence is TGCGCCAGCAGGACTAGCGGTTCCTACGAGCAGTACTTC. Translating it yields CASRTSGSYEQYF.

The V call is TRBV5-1, the J call TRBJ2-7; 7 positions match TRBD1. This CDR3 region has 14 residues. From germline, CDR1 is SGHRS and CDR2 YFSETQ. Trimming removed 4 bases from V and 5 bases from J; junction bases left unmatched: 9. The CDR3 is CASSLQTGAHEQYF. The CDR3 nucleotides are TGCGCCAGCAGCCTCCAAACAGGGGCCCACGAGCAGTACTTC.

The rearrangement links TRBV11-2 to TRBJ1-1; possibly TRBD1 for D (5 bases). Germline V CDR1 and CDR2: SGHAT, FQNNGV. Trimming shortened V by 0 bases and J by 4 bases, and 6 bases separated the two germline ends. CDR3 length: 13 amino acids. The CDR3 region is CASSLDRGTEAFF. Here the CDR3 DNA reads TGTGCCAGCAGCTTAGATAGGGGCACTGAAGCTTTCTTT.

This chain uses TRBV5-4 with TRBJ1-6; 7 nucleotides agree with TRBD1. After removal of 4 bases from V and 8 bases from J, the junction contained 9 bases not matched to a gene. Germline-derived CDR1 and CDR2 are SGHNT and YYREEE (reference sequence). This CDR3 is built from 15 residues. The CDR3 region has the DNA TGTGCCAGCAGCCTTACGACAGGGATGGATTCACCCCTCCACTTT. This translates into CASSLTTGMDSPLHF.

The V gene is TRBV4-1, the J gene TRBJ2-1, with 11 bases identical to TRBD2. V was clipped by 1 base and J by 8 bases; unmatched bases: 7. The CDR3 extends over 16 amino acids. Germline V gene data show CDR1 as MGHRA and CDR2 as YSYEKL. CDR3 coding DNA: TGCGCCAGCAGCCAAGCTTCTCTAGCGGGAGGCCATGAGCAGTTCTTC. This encodes CASSQASLAGGHEQFF.